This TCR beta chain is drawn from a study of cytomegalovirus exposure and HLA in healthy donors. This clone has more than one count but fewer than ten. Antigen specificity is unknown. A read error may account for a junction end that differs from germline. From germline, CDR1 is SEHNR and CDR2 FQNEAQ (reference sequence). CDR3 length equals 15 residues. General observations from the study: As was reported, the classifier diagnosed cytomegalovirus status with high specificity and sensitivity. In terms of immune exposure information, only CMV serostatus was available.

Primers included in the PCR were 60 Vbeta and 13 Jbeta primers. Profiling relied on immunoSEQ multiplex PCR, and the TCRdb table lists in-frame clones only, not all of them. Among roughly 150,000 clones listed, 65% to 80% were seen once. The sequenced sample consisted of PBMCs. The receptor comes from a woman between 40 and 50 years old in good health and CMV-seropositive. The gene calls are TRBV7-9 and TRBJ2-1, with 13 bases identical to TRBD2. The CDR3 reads CSSSYGLAGVNEQFF. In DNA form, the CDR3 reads TGTTCCAGCAGCTACGGACTAGCGGGGGTCAATGAGCAGTTCTTC.